Detailed here is one TCR beta chain. Its antigen is still unknown. No clone much larger than this one lies a single base away; base qualities are absent. Whole blood was collected in K2EDTA tubes by collaborating institutions according to the institutions' own protocols. For TCRbeta analysis, collaborator samples were shipped as frozen whole blood, as isolated PBMCs, or as DNA extracted from either sample type. These data belong to a study of blood T cell repertoires in COVID-19 (dated by TCRdb to the early 2020s). Some background on the complete study: Samples from collaborators originated in the United States, Italy and Spain and spanned both the acute and convalescent phases of COVID-19. The prospective study material was composed of cDNA or gDNA derived from T cells, B-cell-depleted T cells, or PBMCs. Deeply sampled blood TCRbeta repertoires from subjects exposed to, actively infected with, or recovered from COVID-19 were included in the dataset. The repertoires were released in a freely available public database intended as a resource for research on the immune response to SARS-CoV-2. Samples were obtained from the ongoing ImmuneRACE study (first 160 participants) and from 1,254 subjects provided by 6 global collaborators. Nearly every sample came with metadata listing a de-identified subject ID, COVID-19 status, age in years and sex. HLA class I and class II types, where available, came from metadata supplied by the sample provider rather than from assay-based typing.

The immunoSEQ Assay, a bias-controlled multiplex PCR, was used to amplify TCRbeta CDR3 regions from genomic DNA. In the authors' own workflow: The number of nucleated cells in each sample was estimated by amplification of reference gene primers within the assay. To quantify the absolute abundance of each unique TCRbeta CDR3 rearrangement, sequence reads were collapsed and filtered. For each sample, productive Simpson clonality was calculated as the square root of Simpson's diversity index over productive rearrangements. In its TCRdb copy, this immuneACCESS table keeps in-frame sequences only and misses some clones. Where compared with another copy, unresolved V genes explain less than half of these, and the others have no known cause. For V, J and clone size, that table is used; D and trimming come from the DNA. The sample table lists 95,000 to 150,000 clones, approximately 71% of them with a count of one. 6.5% to 9% of the sample goes to the ten largest clones.

Study-wide conclusions, independent of this receptor: How much clinical and demographic metadata was included differed by source and by participant, and the metadata was provided uncurated.

The CDR3 goes from the cysteine to the phenylalanine over 13 residues. Of the read, only the CDR3 DNA is kept; its 39 bases are in frame from base 1. Cut back by 4 bases and 4 bases, the V and J ends lie 11 bases apart. CDR1 and CDR2, looked up from the germline V gene, are MNHEY and SVGAGI. The rearrangement joined TRBV6-5 to TRBJ2-7; a weak D assignment points to TRBD1 (6 bases agree). The specimen sequenced was peripheral blood. This TCR came from a human donor in a cohort sampled during active COVID-19. For the CDR3, the sequence is CASSSGQLYEQYF. In nucleotides, the sequence is TGTGCCAGCAGTTCCGGACAGCTTTACGAGCAGTACTTC.